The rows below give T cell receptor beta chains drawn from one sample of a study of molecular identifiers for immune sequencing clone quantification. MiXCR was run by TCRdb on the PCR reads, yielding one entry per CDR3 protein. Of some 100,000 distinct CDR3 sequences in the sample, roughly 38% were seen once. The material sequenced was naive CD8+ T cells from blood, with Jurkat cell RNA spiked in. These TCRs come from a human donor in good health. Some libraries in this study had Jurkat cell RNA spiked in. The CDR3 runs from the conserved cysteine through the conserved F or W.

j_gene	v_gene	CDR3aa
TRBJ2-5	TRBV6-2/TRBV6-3	CASSWGLASETQYF
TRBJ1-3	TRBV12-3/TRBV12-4	CASSAANSGNTIYF
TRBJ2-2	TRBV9	CASSVPSSGSSLAGELFF
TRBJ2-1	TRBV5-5	CASSPLAGNEQFF
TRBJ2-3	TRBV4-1	CASSQVDFRSGDTQYF
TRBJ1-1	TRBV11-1	CASSSFDRNTEAFF
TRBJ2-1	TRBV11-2	CASSLSQNEQFF
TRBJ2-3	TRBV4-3	CASSHGGGSADTQYF
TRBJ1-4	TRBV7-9	CASGLAPGSNEKLFF
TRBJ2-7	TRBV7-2	CASSRGAGYEQYF
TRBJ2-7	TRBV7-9	CASSLPSGAYEQYF
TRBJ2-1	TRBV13	CASSFPPGSGGEQFF
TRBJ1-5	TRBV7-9	CASSLRPRGQPQHF
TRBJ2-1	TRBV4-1	CASSQEAYSYNEQFF
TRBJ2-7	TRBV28	CASSLRGSLYEQYF